Reported below is one T cell receptor (beta chain). A junction boundary mismatches the germline segment, possibly from a read error. How the authors handled the data: For nucleated cells, counts were estimated from reference gene primer amplification. Some clones are missing from TCRdb's copy, which holds only in-frame ones; the method was immunoSEQ multiplex PCR. Clone size and V and J calls were adopted from that table, with D and trimming inferred from the DNA. Among some 46,000 clones listed, around 88% were seen once. This sample is part of a study of blood T cell repertoires in COVID-19. Study-level background: T cells, B-cell-depleted T cells, or PBMCs supplied cDNA or gDNA.

The CDR3 is 13 amino acids. Germline CDR1 is SSHAT and CDR2 is FNYEAQ (reference sequence). Sample: peripheral blood. The genes are TRBV7-7 and TRBJ1-1; weak D call: TRBD1 (5 bases). This TCR derives from a woman aged 80 or over with acute or convalescent COVID-19. CDR3 sequence (DNA): TGTGCTAGCAGCTTAGAGCGGGGGACTGAAGCTTTCTTT. It encodes CASSLERGTEAFF. Variable domain in full (rest from reference TRBV7-7 and TRBJ1-1): GAGVSQSPRYKVTKRGQDVTLRCDPISSHATLYWYQQALGQGPEFLTYFNYEAQPDKSGLPSDRFSAERPEGSISTLTIQRTEQRDSAMYRCASSLERGTEAFFGQGTRLTVV.